The clone carrying this T cell receptor (beta chain) was observed many times. Its antigen is currently unknown. The data were obtained in a study of Graves' ophthalmopathy and Graves' hyperthyroidism. Whole-study results and caveats: In predicting ophthalmopathy progression, the model reached 70.59% sensitivity and roughly 74% specificity.

This CDR3 contains 15 residues. V lost 10 bases and J lost 0, with 13 bases in between. The germline V gene encodes CDR1 ENHRY and CDR2 SYGVKD. CDR3 regions of TCR beta were amplified from RNA transcripts. RT-PCR in the first round used HTBI primers; a second-round multiplex PCR followed. TCRdb reprocessed the multiplex PCR reads with MiXCR, giving one entry per CDR3 protein. The table lists 450,000 or so distinct CDR3 sequences, approximately 15% of them singletons, with 9.8% in the top ten. This TCR came from a woman between 25 and 40 years old with Graves' ophthalmopathy. The rearrangement joins TRBV10-3 to TRBJ2-6, with no clear D. Sequencing used blood. CDR3 coding DNA: TGTGCCACCTCAGGCGATGACTCTGGGGCCAACGTCCTGACTTTC. Translating gives CATSGDDSGANVLTF.